Listed here are 10 T cell receptor beta chains from one sample, sequenced in a study of blood T cell repertoires in COVID-19. Measured with immunoSEQ multiplex PCR; TCRdb has only the in-frame clones, and not every one. The sample includes 120,000 to 150,000 clones, 80% to 90% of them seen just once. The sequenced sample consisted of peripheral blood. The receptors derive from a human donor with acute or convalescent COVID-19. The donor label of this sample is uncertain.

This clone appeared a few times. The gene calls are TRBV19 and TRBJ1-5, with D uncertain. CDR1 LNHDA and CDR2 SQIVND come from the germline V gene (reference sequence). The CDR3 totals 12 residues. Trimming pared 7 bases from V and 1 base from J, leaving 5 bases between. The CDR3 region has the DNA TGTGCCAGTACCCGGAGCAATCAGCCCCAGCATTTT. It translates to CASTRSNQPQHF.

This clone was seen only once. At one of its ends the junction is not consistent with the germline gene, which may arise from a read error. The DNA for the CDR3 is TGTGCCAGCGGTGACAGGCCCACAGATACGCAGTATTTT. Amino acids: CASGDRPTDTQYF. This rearrangement joins TRBV6-1 to TRBJ2-3; TRBD1 is a possible D gene (6 bases). This CDR3 is 13 amino acids long. CDR1 and CDR2 from the germline V gene are MNHNS and SASEGT.

At least ten counts were recorded for this clone. The chain employs TRBV7-9 and TRBJ1-2; 8 nucleotides agree with TRBD1. The CDR3 sequence is 12 residues long. Germline values: CDR1 SEHNR, CDR2 FQNEAQ (reference sequence). J gave up 8 bases and V 4 bases, and 3 bases lay outside the gene matches. The CDR3 coding sequence is TGTGCCAGCAGCTGGACAGGGCAGGGCTACACCTTC. Translating it yields CASSWTGQGYTF. The whole variable domain, filled in from reference TRBV7-9 and TRBJ1-2, reads DTGVSQNPRHKITKRGQNVTFRCDPISEHNRLYWYRQTLGQGPEFLTYFQNEAQLEKSRLLSDRFSAERPKGSFSTLEIQRTEQGDSAMYLCASSWTGQGYTFGSGTRLTVV.

V is TRBV5-1 and J is TRBJ1-6; the D gene is possibly TRBD1 (6 bases). The V end was cut by 4 bases, the J end by 9 bases, with 17 bases between. This CDR3 contains 15 residues. Germline lookup yields CDR1 SGHRS and CDR2 YFSETQ. CDR3 in DNA: TGCGCCAGCAGCCTCACAGGGACCGGCGGTTCACCCCTCCACTTT. This gives the protein CASSLTGTGGSPLHF.

The gene calls are TRBV9 and TRBJ2-1, with 9 bases identical to TRBD2. The germline CDR1 and CDR2 sequences are SGDLS and YYNGEE. V lost 2 bases, J lost 8 bases, and 8 bases stayed unmatched. The CDR3 spans 15 residues. CDR3 sequence reads: CASSVLGQREDEQFF. DNA for the CDR3: TGTGCCAGCAGCGTCCTTGGCCAGCGGGAGGATGAGCAGTTCTTC.

This rearrangement joins TRBV5-1 to TRBJ2-7, with D maybe TRBD1 (6 bases). This CDR3 has 15 residues. Germline assignment: CDR1 SGHRS and CDR2 YFSETQ. The V gene lost 9 bases and the J gene lost 2 bases, with 21 bases spanning the gap. This chain's CDR3 is CAISGSFWDTYEQYF. CDR3 nucleotides: TGCGCCATCTCAGGTAGCTTTTGGGACACCTACGAGCAGTACTTC.

The CDR3 is CASSLGLDPYEQYV. The CDR3 DNA follows: TGTGCCAGCAGCTTAGGACTAGACCCCTACGAGCAGTACGTC. The chain has TRBV7-9 and TRBJ2-7; D might be TRBD2 (6 bases). Germline V lookup: CDR1 SEHNR, CDR2 FQNEAQ (reference sequence). V lost 1 base and J lost 2, with 9 bases in between. CDR3 length equals 14 residues.

The rearrangement uses TRBV5-1 and TRBJ1-4; no definite D call. The CDR3 runs to 16 residues. The germline gives CDR1 SGHRS, CDR2 YFSETQ. V lost 0 bases to trimming and J lost 4 bases, with 13 bases between them. The CDR3 is CASSLAKQLDNEKLFF. DNA for the CDR3: TGCGCCAGCAGCTTGGCTAAACAGCTGGATAATGAAAAACTGTTTTTT.

The chain joins TRBV6-2 or TRBV6-3 to TRBJ1-2; D not resolved. This CDR3 comprises 14 residues. V lost 2 bases, J lost 7 bases, and 14 bases lay in between. Germline CDR1 and CDR2: MNHEY and SVGEGT. CDR3 protein: CASSYSGTLAGYTF. The CDR3 DNA sequence: TGTGCCAGCAGTTACAGTGGCACCCTTGCTGGCTACACCTTC.

The chain links TRBV2 to TRBJ1-1, with D possibly TRBD1 on 5 matching bases. Per germline, CDR1 SNHLY and CDR2 FYNNEI. V was cut by 5 bases and J by 6 bases, with 13 bases left in between. The CDR3 covers 13 residues. The CDR3 DNA reads as TGTGCCAGCAGTCTCGCCAGGGCCCCTGAAGCTTTCTTT. It yields the protein CASSLARAPEAFF.